This T cell receptor beta chain is from a study of blood T cell repertoires in COVID-19. Across the study: Sites across the United States, Italy and Spain contributed samples from acute and convalescent COVID-19. The cDNA or gDNA used as material had been derived from T cells, B-cell-depleted T cells, or PBMCs.

In germline, CDR1 is SGHAT, CDR2 FQNNGV. V lost 4 bases and J lost 4, with 5 bases in between. CDR3 size: 11 residues. In the authors' methods: The assay estimated nucleated cells by amplifying reference gene primers. This table comes from immunoSEQ multiplex PCR, and its TCRdb copy is limited to in-frame clones, with some not included. V, J and clone size are those of that table, while D and trimming were read from the DNA. This table has 40,000 or so clones, roughly 86% appearing once. This sequence originates from a human donor in a cohort sampled during active COVID-19. The sequenced sample was peripheral blood. The chain is built from TRBV11-2 and TRBJ2-7; no reliable D call. CDR3 in amino acids: CASSYRYEQYF. As DNA, the CDR3 is TGTGCCAGCAGCTACCGGTACGAGCAGTACTTC.